This T cell receptor (beta chain) was captured by sequencing in a study of CXCR3-negative and CXCR3-positive naive CD8 T cells. Study conclusions and caveats: Because surface CD5 did not distinguish the naive subsets, TCR strength was inferred from TRB CDR3 properties. Hydrophobicity of TRB CDR3s was greater in CXCR3-positive naive cells than in CXCR3-negative naive cells.

With UMI labels, 5' RACE was used to prepare the TRB cDNA libraries. Following a re-call of the 5' RACE reads, TCRdb has one entry per CDR3 protein and lacks DNA. The clone table shows 150,000 to 170,000 distinct CDR3 sequences, with the ten largest holding nearly 0.5%. On this clonotype: Antigen unknown.

Triplicate sorts, 320,000 or so cells apiece, were made for each CD8+ T cell subset. Naive CD8+ T cells carried a CD45RO-CCR7+CD27+CD95- phenotype. This TCR came from a human donor in good health. Some clones in this sample may be carry-over from other donors' samples. Sequenced: naive CXCR3+ CD8+ T cells from blood. As to subset: CD45RO-CCR7+CD27+CD95- naive CD8+ T cells expressing CXCR3 (TNR3+).

CDR3 sequence reads: CASSHRDSAYSYYEQYF. The chain employs TRBV7-2 and TRBJ2-7; TCRdb selects TRBD1, and the lack of DNA leaves this call unchecked. The CDR3 sequence is 17 residues long. Germline V lookup: CDR1 SGHTA, CDR2 FQGNSA.